Listed here are 25 T cell receptor beta chains from one sample, sequenced in a study of beta chain features in type 1 diabetes. These receptors have no identified antigens. The study's findings and limits: Shortening of TCRB CDR3s, moderate but significant, appeared in all four CD4+ subsets of Type 1 diabetes patients.

Every isolated RNA sample was fully reverse transcribed, so sequencing captured expressed TCRB transcripts. Repertoires were generated with immunoSEQ multiplex PCR, while TCRdb's copy carries only in-frame clones and drops some. The sample holds hundreds of thousands of clones; 14% to 15% are singletons and the top ten take 0.015% to 0.019%. Input material: naive CD4+ T cells from blood. The receptors originated from a man younger than 35 with type 1 diabetes.

The chain joins TRBV30 to TRBJ2-2; D remains unclear. This CDR3 region has 13 residues. The germline V gene encodes CDR1 GTSNPN and CDR2 SVGIG (reference sequence). V was trimmed by 7 bases and J by 1 base, leaving 10 bases between them. CDR3 loop: CASPRRNTGELFF. CDR3 DNA sequence: TGTGCCTCGCCAAGGAGGAACACCGGGGAGCTGTTTTTT.

The V gene is TRBV29-1, the J gene TRBJ2-7; the match to TRBD1 covers 9 bases. The CDR3 spans 13 residues. Germline trimming cut 6 bases from V and 6 bases from J; bases unmatched to any gene: 9. Germline V gene sequence: CDR1 SQVTM, CDR2 ANQGSEA. CDR3 protein: CSVADRGLREQYF. The DNA of the CDR3 is TGCAGCGTGGCGGACAGGGGATTACGCGAGCAGTACTTC.

V is TRBV30 and J is TRBJ2-1; perhaps TRBD2 as D (5 bases). CDR3 length: 16 amino acids. Germline lookup yields CDR1 GTSNPN and CDR2 SVGIG (reference sequence). Trimming removed 2 bases at V and 0 bases at J, with 14 bases between. The CDR3 loop reads CAWSPTGNSSYNEQFF. DNA of the CDR3: TGTGCCTGGAGTCCGACCGGGAACAGCTCCTACAATGAGCAGTTCTTC.

The chain is built from TRBV28 and TRBJ1-5; weak D call: TRBD1 (5 bases). This CDR3 is built from 15 residues. Trimming took off 1 base at V and 3 bases at J, with 10 bases between the two ends. Germline lookup yields CDR1 MDHEN and CDR2 SYDVKM. The CDR3 region is CASSLYRQLNQPQHF. CDR3 DNA sequence: TGTGCCAGCAGTTTATACAGACAGCTCAATCAGCCCCAGCATTTT.

The chain uses TRBV11-3 and TRBJ2-1; possibly TRBD2 for D (5 bases). Germline lookup yields CDR1 SGHNT and CDR2 YENEEA. V was shortened by 1 base and J by 5 bases, with 9 bases between the two germline ends. This CDR3 region has 14 residues. CDR3 bases: TGTGCCAGCAGCTTAGTAGCGACTAACAATGAGCAGTTCTTC. It translates to CASSLVATNNEQFF.

The chain uses TRBV5-1 and TRBJ2-2, with D possibly TRBD2 on 6 matching bases. V was trimmed by 2 bases and J by 0 bases, leaving 14 bases between them. This CDR3 is built from 17 residues. CDR1 SGHRS and CDR2 YFSETQ come from the germline V gene. The CDR3 sequence is CASSFLAGRTNTGELFF. The CDR3 nucleotides read TGCGCCAGCAGCTTCCTGGCGGGGAGAACGAACACCGGGGAGCTGTTTTTT.

This clone was counted between two and nine times. The V and J genes are TRBV7-2 and TRBJ2-3; 10 positions match TRBD2. This CDR3 contains 15 residues. V was clipped by 3 bases and J by 1 base; unmatched bases: 1. Per germline, CDR1 SGHTA and CDR2 FQGNSA. CDR3 residues: CASSFTSGGTDTQYF. CDR3 bases: TGTGCCAGCAGCTTTACTAGCGGGGGCACAGATACGCAGTATTTT.

This chain joins TRBV5-4 and TRBJ2-5; 8 bases map to TRBD2. The CDR3 length is 15 residues. The V gene end was trimmed by 1 base and the J gene end by 2 bases; junction bases not matched to a gene: 4. Germline CDR1 SGHNT, CDR2 YYREEE (reference sequence). The CDR3: CASSLRAGAQETQYF. The CDR3 coding sequence is TGTGCCAGCAGCTTGAGAGCGGGGGCGCAAGAGACCCAGTACTTC. The full variable domain, with the rest looked up from reference TRBV5-4 and TRBJ2-5, is ETGVTQSPTHLIKTRGQQVTLRCSSQSGHNTVSWYQQALGQGPQFIFQYYREEENGRGNFPPRFSGLQFPNYSSELNVNALELDDSALYLCASSLRAGAQETQYFGPGTRLLVL.

The chain recombines TRBV19 with TRBJ1-5; a weak D match, TRBD1 (5 bases). The CDR3 loop spans 14 amino acids. Germline lookup yields CDR1 LNHDA and CDR2 SQIVND (reference sequence). V shed 7 bases and J shed 4 bases, with 14 bases lying between them. The CDR3 bases are TGTGCCAGTACCACTTGGGGGGGTAATCAGCCCCAGCATTTT. This encodes CASTTWGGNQPQHF.

The chain links TRBV9 to TRBJ2-3, with a possible D match to TRBD1 (5 bases). V was trimmed by 6 bases and J by 0 bases, leaving 11 bases between them. Germline lookup yields CDR1 SGDLS and CDR2 YYNGEE. The CDR3 is 14 residues long. The CDR3 protein is CASTQGLSTDTQYF. As DNA, the CDR3 is TGTGCCAGCACCCAGGGTCTCAGCACAGATACGCAGTATTTT.

The rearrangement uses TRBV5-1 and TRBJ2-7, with D possibly matching TRBD2 (5 bases). Germline V gene lookup returns CDR1 SGHRS and CDR2 YFSETQ. Trimming stripped 2 bases from V and 7 bases from J, with 7 bases between. The CDR3 runs to 11 residues. CDR3 sequence (DNA): TGCGCCAGCAGCTTAGGCGGGGAGCAGTACTTC. Protein: CASSLGGEQYF. Full variable domain (missing parts from reference TRBV5-1 and TRBJ2-7): KAGVTQTPRYLIKTRGQQVTLSCSPISGHRSVSWYQQTPGQGLQFLFEYFSETQRNKGNFPGRFSGRQFSNSRSEMNVSTLELGDSALYLCASSLGGEQYFGPGTRLTVT.

This clone was seen a handful of times. V and J are TRBV4-3 and TRBJ1-2; the D is unclear. Germline V gene data show CDR1 as LGHNA and CDR2 as YSLEER. CDR3 length: 13 residues. V was cut by 4 bases and J by 8 bases, with 14 bases left in between. CDR3 in DNA: TGCGCCAGCAGCCCCCGAGGGTGGGAGGGCTACACCTTC. Residues: CASSPRGWEGYTF.

This clone was detected only a few times. The chain employs TRBV30 and TRBJ1-5; no reliable D call. Germline values: CDR1 GTSNPN, CDR2 SVGIG (reference sequence). The CDR3 covers 13 residues. Trimming pared 2 bases from V and 5 bases from J, leaving 10 bases between. CDR3 protein: CAWSPGPDQPQHF. The CDR3 nucleotides read TGTGCCTGGAGTCCGGGTCCAGATCAGCCCCAGCATTTT.

The rearrangement uses TRBV30 and TRBJ1-2; D is possibly TRBD1 (6 bases). V lost 7 bases and J 10 bases, leaving 16 bases between the germline ends. The CDR3 totals 11 residues. The germline gives CDR1 GTSNPN, CDR2 SVGIG (reference sequence). The chain's CDR3 is CASNHRATYTF. CDR3 DNA sequence: TGTGCCTCGAATCACAGGGCAACCTACACCTTC.

This clone was observed once. J is TRBJ2-3 and V is TRBV6-6; 8 nucleotides agree with TRBD1. With V trimmed by 5 bases and J by 0 bases, 7 bases remained unmatched. This CDR3 comprises 16 residues. Germline V gene lookup returns CDR1 MNHNY and CDR2 SVGAGI (reference sequence). Here the CDR3 DNA reads TGTGCCAGCAGTAATCGACAGGGGACTAGCACAGATACGCAGTATTTT. This gives the protein CASSNRQGTSTDTQYF.

V is TRBV28 and J is TRBJ2-1; 7 bases fit TRBD2. The germline CDR1 and CDR2 sequences are MDHEN and SYDVKM. The CDR3 contains 14 residues. The V gene end was trimmed by 4 bases and the J gene end by 3 bases; junction bases not matched to a gene: 3. This CDR3 reads CASSSLAFYNEQFF. As DNA, the CDR3 is TGTGCCAGCAGTTCACTAGCGTTCTACAATGAGCAGTTCTTC.

This clone was seen only a few times. V usage is TRBV4-3 and J usage is TRBJ2-4; possibly TRBD2 for D (6 bases). The CDR3 runs to 16 residues. V lost 0 bases and J 3 bases, leaving 12 bases between the germline ends. Germline V gene lookup returns CDR1 LGHNA and CDR2 YSLEER. CDR3 sequence: CASSQESGQGKNIQYF. The CDR3 DNA is TGCGCCAGCAGCCAAGAAAGCGGGCAGGGCAAAAACATTCAGTACTTC.

CDR3 loop: CASSSPSNYGYTF. CDR3 DNA sequence: TGTGCCAGCAGCTCCCCCTCTAACTATGGCTACACCTTC. This sequence joins TRBV7-2 and TRBJ1-2; the D is unclear. CDR1 is SGHTA and CDR2 is FQGNSA in the germline V gene. Trimming cost V 4 bases and J 0 bases, with 6 bases left between them. The CDR3 sequence is 13 residues long.

In this sample, this clone turned up a few times. The chain joins TRBV30 to TRBJ1-1, with 7 nucleotides matching TRBD1. This CDR3 is built from 14 residues. Germline CDR1 and CDR2: GTSNPN and SVGIG (reference sequence). J gave up 0 bases and V 5 bases, and 6 bases lay outside the gene matches. Written as DNA, the CDR3 is TGTGCCTGGTTGGGACAGACCCTGAACACTGAAGCTTTCTTT. This sequence encodes CAWLGQTLNTEAFF.

There are a few counts of this clone. The rearrangement uses TRBV7-2 and TRBJ2-7, with 12 bases identical to TRBD2. CDR3 length equals 16 residues. V was clipped by 6 bases and J by 7 bases; unmatched bases: 13. Germline V CDR1 and CDR2: SGHTA, FQGNSA. The CDR3 protein is CASSPSLLAGGREQYF. The CDR3 nucleotides read TGTGCCAGCAGTCCCTCATTACTAGCGGGAGGTCGTGAGCAGTACTTC.

The rearrangement uses TRBV7-2 and TRBJ1-2; 10 bases align to TRBD1. V shed 1 base, J shed 8 bases, and the junction held 7 bases outside the gene matches. The CDR3 is 15 amino acids. Germline V gives CDR1 SGHTA, CDR2 FQGNSA. Written as DNA, the CDR3 is TGTGCCAGCAGCTTAGTTGCCGGGACAGGGGAGGGCTACACCTTC. Its translation: CASSLVAGTGEGYTF.

The chain links TRBV29-1 to TRBJ2-1, with D hard to call. Germline V gives CDR1 SQVTM, CDR2 ANQGSEA. The CDR3 is 14 residues long. Trimming removed 4 bases from V and 0 bases from J, with 10 bases in between. CDR3 nucleotide sequence: TGCAGCGTTGTCGTATGGAGCTCCTACAATGAGCAGTTCTTC. Encoded protein: CSVVVWSSYNEQFF.

This clone was found a few times. The chain couples TRBV9 to TRBJ2-5, with no clear D. V was cut by 0 bases and J by 5 bases, with 2 bases left in between. Looked up from germline, CDR1 is SGDLS and CDR2 is YYNGEE. CDR3 size: 11 residues. Here the CDR3 reads CASSVAETQYF. For the CDR3, the DNA is TGTGCCAGCAGCGTAGCGGAGACCCAGTACTTC.

This clone has more than one count but fewer than ten. This chain connects TRBV21-1 to TRBJ2-1; TRBD2 is the table's D call and was not checked against the DNA. TRBV21-1 is a recognized pseudogene. The CDR3 runs 15 residues. CDR3 residues: CASRIAEGRYNEQFF. Here the CDR3 DNA reads TGTGCCTCCCGAATAGCGGAGGGCCGTTACAATGAGCAGTTCTTC.

CDR3 DNA sequence: TGTGCCAGCATTCGGGGGTATAATAATGAAAAACTGTTTTTT. As protein: CASIRGYNNEKLFF. V usage is TRBV6-6 and J usage is TRBJ1-4; D may be TRBD1 (5 bases). There are 14 residues in the CDR3. Trimming removed 7 bases at V and 4 bases at J, with 13 bases between. Germline V lookup: CDR1 MNHNY, CDR2 SVGAGI (reference sequence).